These T cell receptor beta chains were read from a single sample in a study of OX40 agonist ivuxolimab in advanced cancers. Only in-frame clones appear in the TCRdb table, and some are missing; sequencing was by immunoSEQ multiplex PCR. The sample has more than 65,000 clones; more than 75% are singletons. The specimen was CD4+ or CD8+ T cells sorted from blood, collected in a trial of the OX40 agonist ivuxolimab. These receptors all stem from an adult with an advanced solid tumor such as melanoma, head and neck, liver or kidney cancer. Both conserved end residues are part of each CDR3. The D gene is left open where the match is weak.

d_gene	v_gene	j_gene	CDR3aa
NA	TRBV6-5	TRBJ2-2	CASSYSEDPGELFF
NA	TRBV7-9	TRBJ2-3	CASSPYGGSTDTQYF
TRBD2	TRBV11-3	TRBJ2-2	CASSSGGTRAGELFF
TRBD1	TRBV6-5	TRBJ2-7	CATKDRAGYEQYF
NA	TRBV27	TRBJ2-5	CASSLNRVVGETQYF
NA	TRBV11-2	TRBJ1-4	CASSSLNPGENEKLFF
TRBD1	TRBV28	TRBJ1-5	CASSLGQSNQPQHF
NA	TRBV28	TRBJ1-2	CASSLWGYRAANYGYTF
NA	TRBV19	TRBJ1-5	CASLGQSNQPQHF
NA	TRBV6-6	TRBJ1-2	CASQAAGGYTF
NA	TRBV18	TRBJ2-5	CASSPSLPTQYF
NA	TRBV29-1	TRBJ1-1	CSVQNPWNTEAFF
NA	TRBV7-2	TRBJ2-3	CASSLLGSGPDTQYF
NA	TRBV28	TRBJ1-5	CASSSDQPQHF
NA	TRBV28	TRBJ1-5	CASSVTFSFQPQHF
NA	TRBV5-1	TRBJ2-7	CASSLQSSASSSYEQYF
NA	TRBV27	TRBJ2-5	CASSLEDRQTQYF
NA	TRBV28	TRBJ2-5	CASSFTWPETQYF
TRBD2	TRBV2	TRBJ2-5	CASRGLAGVGRGETQYF
NA	TRBV20-1	TRBJ1-6	CSARRNSPLHF
NA	TRBV6-9	TRBJ1-2	CASSPRKGVYGYTF
TRBD2	TRBV28	TRBJ2-3	CASRLTSGRTDTQYF